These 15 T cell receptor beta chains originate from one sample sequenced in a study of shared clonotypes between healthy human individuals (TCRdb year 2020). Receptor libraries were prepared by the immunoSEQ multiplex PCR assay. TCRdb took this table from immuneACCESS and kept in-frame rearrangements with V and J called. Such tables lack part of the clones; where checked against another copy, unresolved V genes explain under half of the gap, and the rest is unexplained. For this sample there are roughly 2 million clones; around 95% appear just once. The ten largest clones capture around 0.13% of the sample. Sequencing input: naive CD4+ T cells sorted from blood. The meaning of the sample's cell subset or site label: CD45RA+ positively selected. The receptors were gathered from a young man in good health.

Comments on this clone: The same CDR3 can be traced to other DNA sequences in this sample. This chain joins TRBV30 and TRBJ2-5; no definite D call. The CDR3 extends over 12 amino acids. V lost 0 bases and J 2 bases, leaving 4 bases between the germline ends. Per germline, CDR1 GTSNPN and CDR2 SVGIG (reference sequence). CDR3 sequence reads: CAWSVVQETQYF. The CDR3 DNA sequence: TGTGCCTGGAGTGTCGTACAAGAGACCCAGTACTTC.

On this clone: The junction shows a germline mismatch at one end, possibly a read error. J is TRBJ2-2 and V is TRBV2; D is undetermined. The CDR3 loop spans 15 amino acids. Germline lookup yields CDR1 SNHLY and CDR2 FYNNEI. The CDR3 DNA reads TGTGCCAGCACCGAACCCCGGGTACTCACCGGAGAGCTGTTTTTT. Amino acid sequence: CASTEPRVLTGELFF.

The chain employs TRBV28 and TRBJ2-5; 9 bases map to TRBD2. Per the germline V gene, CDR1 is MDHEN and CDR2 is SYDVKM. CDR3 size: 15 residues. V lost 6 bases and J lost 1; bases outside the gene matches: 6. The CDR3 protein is CASSSAGGFQETQYF. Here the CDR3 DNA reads TGTGCCAGCAGCTCTGCGGGGGGGTTCCAAGAGACCCAGTACTTC.

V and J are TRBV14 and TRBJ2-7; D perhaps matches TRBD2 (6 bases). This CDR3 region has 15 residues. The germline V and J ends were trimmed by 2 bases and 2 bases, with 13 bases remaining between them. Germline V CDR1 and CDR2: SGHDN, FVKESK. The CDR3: CASSQRLGLTYEQYF. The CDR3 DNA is TGTGCCAGCAGCCAACGTCTGGGACTTACCTACGAGCAGTACTTC.

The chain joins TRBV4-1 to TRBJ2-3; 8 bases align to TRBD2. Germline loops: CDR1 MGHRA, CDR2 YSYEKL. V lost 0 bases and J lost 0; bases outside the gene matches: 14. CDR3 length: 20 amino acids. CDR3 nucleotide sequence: TGCGCCAGCAGCCAAGATCTCAGCGGGGGAATTGGGGTTAGCACAGATACGCAGTATTTT. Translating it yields CASSQDLSGGIGVSTDTQYF.

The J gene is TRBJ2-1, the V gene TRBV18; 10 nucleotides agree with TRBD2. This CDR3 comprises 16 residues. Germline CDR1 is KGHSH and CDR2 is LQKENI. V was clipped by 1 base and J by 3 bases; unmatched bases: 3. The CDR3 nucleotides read TGTGCCAGCTCACCACGGCGGACTAGCGGCTACAATGAGCAGTTCTTC. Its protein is CASSPRRTSGYNEQFF.

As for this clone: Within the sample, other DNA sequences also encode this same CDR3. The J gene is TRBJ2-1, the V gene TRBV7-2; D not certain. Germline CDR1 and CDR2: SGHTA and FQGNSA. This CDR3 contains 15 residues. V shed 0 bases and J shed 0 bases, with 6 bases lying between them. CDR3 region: CASSLASASYNEQFF. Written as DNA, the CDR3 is TGTGCCAGCAGCTTAGCCAGCGCCTCCTACAATGAGCAGTTCTTC.

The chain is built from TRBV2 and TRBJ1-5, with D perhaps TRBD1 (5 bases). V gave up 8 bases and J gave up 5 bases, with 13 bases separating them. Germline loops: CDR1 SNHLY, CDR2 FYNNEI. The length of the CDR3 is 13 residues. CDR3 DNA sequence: TGTGCCAGCCACCCGACAGTGCATCAGCCCCAGCATTTT. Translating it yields CASHPTVHQPQHF.

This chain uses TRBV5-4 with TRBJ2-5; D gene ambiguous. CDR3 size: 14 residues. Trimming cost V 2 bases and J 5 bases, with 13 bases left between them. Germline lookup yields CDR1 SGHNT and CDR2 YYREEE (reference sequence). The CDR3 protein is CASSFPSGRETQYF. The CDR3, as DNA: TGTGCCAGCAGCTTTCCCTCGGGCCGGGAGACCCAGTACTTC.

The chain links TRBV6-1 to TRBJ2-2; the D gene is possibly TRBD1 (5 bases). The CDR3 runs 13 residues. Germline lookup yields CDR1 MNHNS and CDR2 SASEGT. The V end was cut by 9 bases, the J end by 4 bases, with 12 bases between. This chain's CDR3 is CARRDSFTGELFF. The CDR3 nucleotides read TGTGCCAGGAGAGACAGTTTCACCGGGGAGCTGTTTTTT.

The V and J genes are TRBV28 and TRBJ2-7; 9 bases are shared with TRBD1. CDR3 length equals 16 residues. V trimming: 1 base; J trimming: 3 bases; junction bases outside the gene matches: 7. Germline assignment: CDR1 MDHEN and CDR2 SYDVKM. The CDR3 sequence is CASSLFKGQGNYEQYF. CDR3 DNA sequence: TGTGCCAGCAGTTTATTTAAGGGACAGGGAAACTACGAGCAGTACTTC.

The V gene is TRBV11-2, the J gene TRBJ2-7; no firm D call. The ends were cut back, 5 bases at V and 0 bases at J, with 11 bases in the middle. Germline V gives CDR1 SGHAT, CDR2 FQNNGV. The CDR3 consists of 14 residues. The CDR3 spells CASSTHRGSYEQYF. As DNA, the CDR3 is TGTGCCAGCAGCACCCACCGCGGCTCCTACGAGCAGTACTTC.

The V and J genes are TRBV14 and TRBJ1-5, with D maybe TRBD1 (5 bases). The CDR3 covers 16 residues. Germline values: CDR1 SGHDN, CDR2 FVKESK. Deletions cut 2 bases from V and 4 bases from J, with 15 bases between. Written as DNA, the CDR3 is TGTGCCAGCAGCCAAAGGTCGGCAGGGACTAATCAGCCCCAGCATTTT. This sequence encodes CASSQRSAGTNQPQHF.

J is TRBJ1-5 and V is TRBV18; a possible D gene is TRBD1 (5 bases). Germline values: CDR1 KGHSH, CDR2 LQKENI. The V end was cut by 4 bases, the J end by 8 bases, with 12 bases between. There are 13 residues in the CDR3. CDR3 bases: TGTGCCAGCTCACAAGGGGTATTGGAGCCCCAGCATTTT. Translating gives CASSQGVLEPQHF.

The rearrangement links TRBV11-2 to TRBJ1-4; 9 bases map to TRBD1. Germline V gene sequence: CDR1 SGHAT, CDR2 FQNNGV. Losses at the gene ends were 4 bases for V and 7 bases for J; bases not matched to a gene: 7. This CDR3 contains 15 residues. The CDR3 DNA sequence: TGTGCCAGCAGCTCCCGGACAGGGGTTAGTGAAAAACTGTTTTTT. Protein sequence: CASSSRTGVSEKLFF.